This T cell receptor beta chain appears in the sequencing data of a study of blood T cell repertoires in COVID-19. Study summary: The study drew acute and convalescent COVID-19 samples from the United States, Italy and Spain. Nucleic acid was either cDNA or gDNA, and it came from T cells, B-cell-depleted T cells, or PBMCs.

Germline V gives CDR1 MDHEN, CDR2 SYDVKM. This CDR3 has 17 amino acids. The ends lost 1 base at V and 12 bases at J; junction bases unmatched: 13. Original handling: Amplification of reference gene primers was used by the study to estimate nucleated cell counts. The assay was immunoSEQ multiplex PCR, and TCRdb's table has in-frame clones only and misses some. V and J calls and clone size are those listed in that table; D and trimming were worked out from the DNA. The sample includes about 210,000 clones, 80% to 90% of them seen just once. This clone was counted only a few times. The clonotype was recovered from a middle-aged man with acute or convalescent COVID-19. Sequenced sample: peripheral blood. The chain combines TRBV28 with TRBJ2-1; TRBD2 agrees at 12 bases. CDR3 region: CASSLSLNRLAGEGQFF. The DNA of the CDR3 is TGTGCCAGCAGTTTATCCCTCAATAGACTAGCGGGAGAGGGGCAGTTCTTC.